What follows describes a single TCR beta chain. Sequencing was performed with immunoSEQ multiplex PCR; in TCRdb, only in-frame clones are kept and a portion is missing. The repertoire holds roughly 2.1 million clones, with more than 85% as singletons. This sample was taken from a study of shared clonotypes between healthy human individuals. Germline V gene data show CDR1 as SGHAT and CDR2 as FQDESV (reference sequence). The length of the CDR3 is 13 residues. Trimming took 3 bases from V and 10 from J, leaving 13 bases between them. Terminally differentiated effector memory CD45RA+ cells were left out of the naive CD8 fraction, which was CD45RO-negative and positively selected for CCR7.

The TCR was taken from a man aged 18 to 30 in good health. Some clones in this sample may be carry-over from other donors' samples. Sequencing was done on a sample of naive CD8+ T cells from PBMCs. The chain carries TRBV11-1 and TRBJ2-1, with a tentative D call TRBD2 (5 bases). The CDR3 DNA follows: TGTGCCAGCAGCTTGGACGAGGAGGAGGAGCAGTTCTTC. Amino acid sequence: CASSLDEEEEQFF.